This T cell receptor (beta chain) was obtained from a study of beta chain features in type 1 diabetes. CDR1 and CDR2 (germline): SGDLS, YYNGEE. The CDR3 runs 10 residues. With 7 bases removed from V and 7 bases from J, the gap between germline ends came to 5 bases. Sorted CD4+ subsets: naive, central memory, regulatory, stem cell-like memory (CD45RO/CCR7/CD25/CD127/CD95/CD27 panel). Since all of the isolated RNA was reverse transcribed, expressed TCRB transcripts were what got sequenced. Here immunoSEQ multiplex PCR was the method, and the copy in TCRdb shows in-frame clones only, minus some. Seen here are hundreds of thousands of clones, about 16% observed once, and the top ten hold approximately 0.099%.

The chain employs TRBV9 and TRBJ2-2, with D possibly called TRBD1 or TRBD2 (5 bases each). This sequence originates from a man aged 18-30 years in good health. The source material was naive CD4+ T cells from blood. The CDR3 DNA reads as TGTGCCAGCGGGGGCGGGGAGCTGTTTTTT. The encoded protein is CASGGGELFF.